Listed here is a single T cell receptor beta chain. Losses at the gene ends were 5 bases for V and 5 bases for J; bases not matched to a gene: 4. The CDR3 contains 13 residues. The germline CDR1 and CDR2 sequences are MNHEY and SMNVEV (reference sequence). The data are from a study of Graves' ophthalmopathy and Graves' hyperthyroidism. TCR beta CDR3 regions were amplified from RNA transcripts. Second-round multiplex PCR came after first-round RT-PCR with HTBI primers. TCRdb independently ran MiXCR on the multiplex PCR reads; one entry per CDR3 protein. The table lists 600,000 to 950,000 distinct CDR3 sequences, 40% of them singletons. Presentation of ophthalmopathy in the donors involved moderate-to-severe activity, CAS ≥3, NOSPECS ≥4 and a duration under 3 months. Patients were diagnosed from clinical symptoms, serum thyroxine, TRAb, thyroid ultrasound and orbital computed tomography. It was from roughly 10 ml of fresh peripheral blood that the PBMCs came.

The chain joins TRBV27 to TRBJ2-7; 9 bases fit TRBD1. The sequence was collected from an adult man with Graves' ophthalmopathy. The material sequenced was peripheral blood. CDR3 residues: CASSQDRGHEQYF. CDR3 bases: TGTGCCAGCAGTCAGGACAGGGGCCACGAGCAGTACTTC.